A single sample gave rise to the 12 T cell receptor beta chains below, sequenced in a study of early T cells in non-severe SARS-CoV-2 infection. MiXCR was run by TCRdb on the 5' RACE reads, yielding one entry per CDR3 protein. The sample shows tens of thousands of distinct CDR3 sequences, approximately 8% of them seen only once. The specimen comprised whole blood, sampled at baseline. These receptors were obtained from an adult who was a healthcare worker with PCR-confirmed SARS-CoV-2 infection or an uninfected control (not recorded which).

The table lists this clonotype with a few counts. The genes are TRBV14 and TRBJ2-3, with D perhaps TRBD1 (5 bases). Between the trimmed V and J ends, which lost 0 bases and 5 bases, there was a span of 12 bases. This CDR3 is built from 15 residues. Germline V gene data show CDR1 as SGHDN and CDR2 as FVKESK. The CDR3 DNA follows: TGTGCCAGCAGCCAAGATTGGGGCCGTGTAGATACGCAGTATTTT. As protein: CASSQDWGRVDTQYF.

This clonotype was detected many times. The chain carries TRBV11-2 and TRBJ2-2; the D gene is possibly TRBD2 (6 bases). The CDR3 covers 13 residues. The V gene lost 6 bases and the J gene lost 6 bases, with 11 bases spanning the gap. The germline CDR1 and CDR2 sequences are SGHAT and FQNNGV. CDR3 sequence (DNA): TGTGCCAGCAGACGACTAGTGGCCGGGGAGCTGTTTTTT. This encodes CASRRLVAGELFF. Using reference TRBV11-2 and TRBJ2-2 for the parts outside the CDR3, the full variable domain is EAGVAQSPRYKIIEKRQSVAFWCNPISGHATLYWYQQILGQGPKLLIQFQNNGVVDDSQLPKDRFSAERLKGVDSTLKIQPAKLEDSAVYLCASRRLVAGELFFGEGSRLTVL.

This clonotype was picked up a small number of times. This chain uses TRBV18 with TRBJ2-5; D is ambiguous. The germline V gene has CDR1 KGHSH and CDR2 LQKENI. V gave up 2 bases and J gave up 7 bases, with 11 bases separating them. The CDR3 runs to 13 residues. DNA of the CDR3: TGTGCCAGCTCACCAGGGGATTCGCGGACCCAGTACTTC. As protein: CASSPGDSRTQYF.

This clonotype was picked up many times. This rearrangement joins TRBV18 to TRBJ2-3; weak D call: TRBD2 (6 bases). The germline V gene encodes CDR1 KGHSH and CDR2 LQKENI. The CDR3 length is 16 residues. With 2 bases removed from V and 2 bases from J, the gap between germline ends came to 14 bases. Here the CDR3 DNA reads TGTGCCAGCTCACCAAATTCTCGGGAGAACACAGATACGCAGTATTTT. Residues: CASSPNSRENTDTQYF.

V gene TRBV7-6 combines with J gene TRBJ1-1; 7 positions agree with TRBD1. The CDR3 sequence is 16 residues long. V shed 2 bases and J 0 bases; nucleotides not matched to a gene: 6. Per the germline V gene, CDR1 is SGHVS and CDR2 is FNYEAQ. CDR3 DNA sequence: TGTGCCAGCAGCTTAATCCAGGGGGGGATGAACACTGAAGCTTTCTTT. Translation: CASSLIQGGMNTEAFF.

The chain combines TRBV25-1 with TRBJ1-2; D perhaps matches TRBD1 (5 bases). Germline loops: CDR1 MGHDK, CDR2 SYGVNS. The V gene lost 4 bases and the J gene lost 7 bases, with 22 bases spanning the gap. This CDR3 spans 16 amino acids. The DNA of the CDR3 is TGTGCCAGCAGTGGGGACGGCAGTCCTCCGGTCGGTGGCTACACCTTC. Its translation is CASSGDGSPPVGGYTF.

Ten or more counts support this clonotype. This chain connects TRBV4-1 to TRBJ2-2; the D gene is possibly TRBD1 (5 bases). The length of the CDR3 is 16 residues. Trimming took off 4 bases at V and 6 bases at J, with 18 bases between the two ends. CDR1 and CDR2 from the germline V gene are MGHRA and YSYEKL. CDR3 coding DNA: TGCGCCAGCAGCCTTACAGCCTCCAGGGCAGCCGGGGAGCTGTTTTTT. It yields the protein CASSLTASRAAGELFF.

CDR3 in DNA: TGTGCCACCAGCAGACCCGGCGGGGGGAGCCACGAGCAGTACTTC. This translates into CATSRPGGGSHEQYF. This chain connects TRBV15 to TRBJ2-7; TRBD2 matches at 8 bases. Germline V gene data show CDR1 as LNHNV and CDR2 as YYDKDF (reference sequence). CDR3 length equals 15 residues. With V trimmed by 2 bases and J by 5 bases, 8 bases remained unmatched.

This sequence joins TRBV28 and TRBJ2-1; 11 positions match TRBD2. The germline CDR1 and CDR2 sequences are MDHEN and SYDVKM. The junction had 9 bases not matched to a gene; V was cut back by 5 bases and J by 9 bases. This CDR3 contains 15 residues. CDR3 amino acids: CASSIAGGPVVEQFF. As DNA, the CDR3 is TGTGCCAGCAGTATAGCGGGAGGGCCTGTGGTTGAGCAGTTCTTC.

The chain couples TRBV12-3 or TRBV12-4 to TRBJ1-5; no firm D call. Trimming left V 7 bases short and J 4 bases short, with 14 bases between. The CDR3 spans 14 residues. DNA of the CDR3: TGTGCCAGCACCTCCAGTTTCGGGAATCAGCCCCAGCATTTT. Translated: CASTSSFGNQPQHF.

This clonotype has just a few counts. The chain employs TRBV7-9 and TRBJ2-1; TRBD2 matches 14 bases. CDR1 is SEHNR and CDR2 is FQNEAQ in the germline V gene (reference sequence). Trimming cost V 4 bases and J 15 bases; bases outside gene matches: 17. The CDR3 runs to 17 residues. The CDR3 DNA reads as TGTGCCAGCAGCTCCCACCTTACTACGGGACTAGCGGGAGTGGGGTTCTTC. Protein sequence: CASSSHLTTGLAGVGFF. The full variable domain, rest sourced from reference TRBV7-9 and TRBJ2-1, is DTGVSQNPRHKITKRGQNVTFRCDPISEHNRLYWYRQTLGQGPEFLTYFQNEAQLEKSRLLSDRFSAERPKGSFSTLEIQRTEQGDSAMYLCASSSHLTTGLAGVGFFGPGTRLTVL.

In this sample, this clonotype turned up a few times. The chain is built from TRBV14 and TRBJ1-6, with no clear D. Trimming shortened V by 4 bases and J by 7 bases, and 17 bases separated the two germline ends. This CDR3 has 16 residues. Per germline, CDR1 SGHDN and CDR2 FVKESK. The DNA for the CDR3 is TGTGCCAGCAGCCCGATGGGCAGTCCCTCGAATTCACCCCTCCACTTT. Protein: CASSPMGSPSNSPLHF.